The entry that follows covers one TCR beta chain sequence. Its specificity is unknown. The data are from a study of shared clonotypes between healthy human individuals. The overall study: Three plates each covered CD4 naive and memory; CD8 naive two, CD8 memory one.

The CDR3 sequence is 13 residues long. Per germline, CDR1 MDHEN and CDR2 SYDVKM. V dropped 7 bases and J dropped 2 bases, with 9 bases sitting between them. Study-level results: Shared clonotypes: roughly 4.5% naive CD4, about 4% naive CD8, about 2.4% memory CD4, 0.4% to 0.45% memory CD8.

Assay: immunoSEQ multiplex PCR; the TCRdb copy retains only in-frame clones and omits some. Of about 960,000 clones listed, around 80% are singletons. This chain joins TRBV28 and TRBJ1-3, with D unclear. The sequence was obtained from a man younger than 35 in good health. Sequenced: memory CD4+ T cells sorted from blood. Indicated subset: CD45RA-negative fraction. The CDR3 spells CASTRQTGNTIYF. The CDR3 nucleotides read TGTGCCAGCACGAGGCAAACTGGAAACACCATATATTTT. Supplemented by reference TRBV28 and TRBJ1-3, the full variable domain reads DVKVTQSSRYLVKRTGEKVFLECVQDMDHENMFWYRQDPGLGLRLIYFSYDVKMKEKGDIPEGYSVSREKKERFSLILESASTNQTSMYLCASTRQTGNTIYFGEGSWLTVV.